The 29 T cell receptor beta chains in this list originate from one sample, sequenced in a study of spatial heterogeneity in lung cancer. As for time point: blood at routine non-recurrence follow-up after resection. Extraction of whole RNA from tumor, nontumor lung or frozen PBMC preceded unsorted sequencing. In TCRdb, the 5' RACE reads were re-called with MiXCR into one record per CDR3 protein. Of 51,000 or so distinct CDR3 sequences in the sample, around 7% were seen once. The sample in question was PBMCs, obtained at follow-up. The receptors originated from a female donor with early-stage non-small cell lung cancer.

This clonotype was counted ten times or more. The chain links TRBV6-6 to TRBJ2-7; the match to TRBD1 covers 8 bases. This CDR3 has 15 amino acids. CDR1 is MNHNY, CDR2 SVGAGI, per germline (reference sequence). The V and J ends lost 2 bases and 2 bases, in that order; junction bases with no gene match: 5. The CDR3 nucleotides are TGTGCCAGCAGTTACCCGCAGGGGGCTACCTACGAGCAGTACTTC. It specifies CASSYPQGATYEQYF.

The gene calls are TRBV2 and TRBJ1-2; 9 bases map to TRBD1. The trim removed 5 bases at V and 3 bases at J, leaving 7 bases unmatched. The CDR3 is 15 amino acids. CDR1 and CDR2 from the germline V gene are SNHLY and FYNNEI. CDR3 loop: CASSLDRGGYYGYTF. The CDR3 region has the DNA TGTGCCAGCAGTTTGGACAGGGGCGGATACTATGGCTACACCTTC.

This clonotype was seen only a few times. CDR3 in DNA: TGCGCCAGCAGCCCTCAGACTAGCGGGGACACCACAGATACGCAGTATTTT. Translation: CASSPQTSGDTTDTQYF. This chain uses TRBV4-1 with TRBJ2-3, with TRBD2 identical over 11 bases. J lost 2 bases, V lost 4 bases, and 8 bases had no gene match. CDR1 MGHRA and CDR2 YSYEKL come from the germline V gene. The CDR3 is 17 amino acids.

Only one count was recorded for this clonotype. The chain employs TRBV24-1 and TRBJ2-6; the match to TRBD1 covers 9 bases. Looked up from germline, CDR1 is KGHDR and CDR2 is SFDVKD. CDR3 length: 19 amino acids. Trimming cost V 8 bases and J 0 bases; bases outside gene matches: 13. The CDR3 sequence: CATIVCWDRDISGANVLTF. The CDR3 nucleotides read TGTGCCACCATCGTTTGCTGGGACAGGGATATCTCTGGGGCCAACGTCCTGACTTTC.

In its sample, this clonotype ranks as medium-sized. The chain combines TRBV7-3 with TRBJ2-1, with D uncertain. Trimming pared 5 bases from V and 9 bases from J, leaving 17 bases between. Germline-derived CDR1 and CDR2 are SGHTA and FQGTGA. CDR3 length: 14 residues. The CDR3: CASSHVVSHGEQFF. The CDR3 nucleotides read TGTGCCAGCAGCCACGTAGTGTCCCACGGTGAGCAGTTCTTC.

This chain connects TRBV18 to TRBJ1-6, with D unresolved. This CDR3 contains 12 residues. Germline V lookup: CDR1 KGHSH, CDR2 LQKENI. V was trimmed by 8 bases and J by 7 bases, leaving 9 bases between them. The CDR3 DNA sequence: TGTGCCAGCAACGCGGGGAATTCACCCCTCCACTTT. Encoded protein: CASNAGNSPLHF. Full variable domain (outside the CDR3, taken from reference TRBV18 and TRBJ1-6): NAGVMQNPRHLVRRRGQEARLRCSPMKGHSHVYWYRQLPEEGLKFMVYLQKENIIDESGMPKERFSAEFPKEGPSILRIQQVVRGDSAAYFCASNAGNSPLHFGNGTRLTVT.

This clonotype has ten or more counts. The genes are TRBV25-1 and TRBJ2-3; D uncertain. The germline V gene encodes CDR1 MGHDK and CDR2 SYGVNS. This CDR3 has 17 residues. Trimming left V 1 base short and J 2 bases short, with 16 bases between. DNA of the CDR3: TGTGCCAGCAGTGAATGGGTCGTTGATGTCCACACAGATACGCAGTATTTT. Translation: CASSEWVVDVHTDTQYF.

The J gene is TRBJ1-1, the V gene TRBV7-2; D is ambiguous. CDR1 is SGHTA and CDR2 is FQGNSA in the germline V gene. The CDR3 loop spans 13 amino acids. V was clipped by 4 bases and J by 4 bases, with 10 bases between them. CDR3 bases: TGTGCCAGCAGCTATGACCGGAGCACTGAAGCTTTCTTT. The encoded protein is CASSYDRSTEAFF.

Ten or more counts support this clonotype. The V call is TRBV4-1, the J call TRBJ2-7; 13 positions match TRBD2. The CDR3 is 18 amino acids. V lost 0 bases and J lost 2; bases outside the gene matches: 7. CDR1 MGHRA and CDR2 YSYEKL come from the germline V gene. CDR3 DNA sequence: TGCGCCAGCAGCCAAGATTCAGGACTAGCGGGGGCCACCTACGAGCAGTACTTC. Amino acid sequence: CASSQDSGLAGATYEQYF.

This clonotype appeared a few times. The chain recombines TRBV7-2 with TRBJ2-1; 8 bases are shared with TRBD1. CDR3 length equals 15 residues. After removal of 5 bases from V and 10 bases from J, the junction contained 13 bases not matched to a gene. Germline V gives CDR1 SGHTA, CDR2 FQGNSA. The CDR3 loop is CASSKTGTGTFEQFF. CDR3 sequence (DNA): TGTGCCAGCAGCAAAACCGGGACAGGTACATTCGAGCAGTTCTTC. Full variable domain (outside the CDR3, taken from reference TRBV7-2 and TRBJ2-1): GAGVSQSPSNKVTEKGKDVELRCDPISGHTALYWYRQSLGQGLEFLIYFQGNSAPDKSGLPSDRFSAERTGGSVSTLTIQRTQQEDSAVYLCASSKTGTGTFEQFFGPGTRLTVL.

In its sample, this clonotype was seen many times. CDR3 in DNA: TGTGCCAGCTCGAAACAGGCCCAAGAGACCCAGTACTTC. This encodes CASSKQAQETQYF. The chain combines TRBV18 with TRBJ2-5; TRBD1 is a possible D gene (5 bases). V was clipped by 6 bases and J by 1 base, with 9 bases between them. Germline CDR1 is KGHSH and CDR2 is LQKENI. There are 13 residues in the CDR3.

This chain joins TRBV20-1 and TRBJ1-1; D perhaps matches TRBD1 (5 bases). CDR1 is DFQATT, CDR2 SNEGSKA, per germline (reference sequence). CDR3 length: 17 amino acids. The V gene lost 0 bases and the J gene lost 5 bases, with 22 bases spanning the gap. The CDR3 DNA reads as TGCAGTGCTAGAGATAGTGTTCCCGGGGGGGTTTGGACTGAAGCTTTCTTT. Protein sequence: CSARDSVPGGVWTEAFF.

The chain joins TRBV12-3 or TRBV12-4 to TRBJ2-1; D is unclear. The V and J ends lost 7 bases and 4 bases respectively, with 14 bases between them. The CDR3 contains 14 residues. CDR3 loop: CASNQPPLYNEQFF. The CDR3, as DNA: TGTGCCAGCAACCAACCTCCGTTATACAATGAGCAGTTCTTC.

This clonotype was seen ten or more times. The chain links TRBV20-1 to TRBJ2-3; D is possibly TRBD2 (5 bases). CDR1 is DFQATT and CDR2 is SNEGSKA in the germline V gene (reference sequence). The CDR3 runs to 13 residues. Trimming took 5 bases from V and 2 from J, leaving 11 bases between them. CDR3 sequence reads: CSALLVITDTQYF. DNA for the CDR3: TGCAGTGCTTTACTAGTCATCACAGATACGCAGTATTTT.

This clonotype was detected only a few times. V and J are TRBV9 and TRBJ2-2; D remains ambiguous. The CDR3 has 13 residues. From germline, CDR1 is SGDLS and CDR2 YYNGEE. Trimming shortened V by 1 base and J by 6 bases, and 7 bases separated the two germline ends. The CDR3 region has the DNA TGTGCCAGCAGCGTATGGGATGCCGGGGAGCTGTTTTTT. Its translation: CASSVWDAGELFF.

The rearrangement joins TRBV9 to TRBJ2-1; 11 nucleotides line up with TRBD2. The CDR3 is 15 amino acids. V lost 0 bases to trimming and J lost 7 bases; unmatched junction nucleotides: 3. Per germline, CDR1 SGDLS and CDR2 YYNGEE. The CDR3 nucleotides read TGTGCCAGCAGCGTAGATAGCGGGGGGGCAAATGAGCAGTTCTTC. This gives the protein CASSVDSGGANEQFF.

This sequence joins TRBV4-1 and TRBJ2-7; D call uncertain. The CDR3 runs to 18 residues. Trimming took 2 bases from V and 2 from J, leaving 22 bases between them. The V gene's germline CDR1 is MGHRA and CDR2 YSYEKL. The CDR3 DNA follows: TGCGCCAGCAGCCAATCCCCGGCCCGATCGCAAGTCGCCTACGAGCAGTACTTC. Its translation is CASSQSPARSQVAYEQYF.

This clonotype was recorded many times. This chain joins TRBV5-1 and TRBJ2-5, with D hard to call. V was clipped by 2 bases and J by 5 bases, with 7 bases between them. Germline values: CDR1 SGHRS, CDR2 YFSETQ. CDR3 length: 12 residues. The CDR3 loop is CASSFLGETQYF. The CDR3 region has the DNA TGCGCCAGCAGCTTTCTGGGGGAGACCCAGTACTTC.

The table lists this clonotype with many counts. The chain has TRBV7-2 and TRBJ2-5; D possibly matches TRBD1 or TRBD2 (6 bases each). CDR1 SGHTA and CDR2 FQGNSA come from the germline V gene. V shed 7 bases and J shed 0 bases, with 15 bases lying between them. The CDR3 length is 15 residues. The CDR3 DNA follows: TGTGCCAGCACATTAGGGGGGTCGTACCAAGAGACCCAGTACTTC. Encoded protein: CASTLGGSYQETQYF.

This clonotype occurred a few times. The V and J genes are TRBV24-1 and TRBJ2-5, with D unclear. Germline CDR1 KGHDR, CDR2 SFDVKD. This CDR3 contains 14 residues. Trimming removed 1 base from V and 1 base from J, with 6 bases in between. CDR3 bases: TGTGCCACCAGTGATTTCGGCCGCCAAGAGACCCAGTACTTC. It encodes CATSDFGRQETQYF.

Ten or more counts support this clonotype. V and J are TRBV7-9 and TRBJ1-2; D gene uncertain. This CDR3 is built from 13 residues. The germline V and J ends were trimmed by 0 bases and 8 bases, with 10 bases remaining between them. Germline assignment: CDR1 SEHNR and CDR2 FQNEAQ (reference sequence). CDR3 nucleotides: TGTGCCAGCAGCTTAGCTAACCTCCGGGGCTACACCTTC. Translating it yields CASSLANLRGYTF.

Many counts were recorded for this clonotype. This chain connects TRBV4-3 to TRBJ2-7; D is perhaps TRBD1 or TRBD2 (5 bases each). The CDR3 runs to 13 residues. With 6 bases removed from V and 6 bases from J, the gap between germline ends came to 15 bases. Germline loops: CDR1 LGHNA, CDR2 YSLEER. The CDR3 bases are TGCGCCAGCAGTCTAGGGACGTCCCTCGAGCAGTACTTC. Amino acid sequence: CASSLGTSLEQYF.

This clonotype was recorded many times. The rearrangement uses TRBV7-9 and TRBJ1-1; D uncertain. The germline V gene encodes CDR1 SEHNR and CDR2 FQNEAQ (reference sequence). The CDR3 consists of 16 residues. Trimming pared 5 bases from V and 0 bases from J, leaving 16 bases between. CDR3 nucleotides: TGTGCCAGCAGCCCCCGGGGAACTCGCATGAACACTGAAGCTTTCTTT. It encodes CASSPRGTRMNTEAFF.

This clonotype was seen repeatedly, ten times or more. The chain has TRBV7-3 and TRBJ1-1, with 9 bases that match TRBD1. Trimming at V came to 4 bases and at J to 0 bases, leaving 9 bases not matched to a gene. There are 17 residues in the CDR3. Germline values: CDR1 SGHTA, CDR2 FQGTGA. The DNA of the CDR3 is TGTGCCAGCAGCTCACTAATGGACAGGGGATTGAACACTGAAGCTTTCTTT. Protein sequence: CASSSLMDRGLNTEAFF.

V is TRBV12-3 or TRBV12-4 and J is TRBJ2-7; D remains ambiguous. The V end lost 5 bases, the J end lost 5 bases, and 7 bases lay between the germline ends. This CDR3 comprises 11 residues. The CDR3 coding sequence is TGTGCCAGCAGTAGAAGGGACGAGCAGTACTTC. It encodes CASSRRDEQYF.

This clonotype was counted between two and nine times. The chain couples TRBV14 to TRBJ2-2; D gene uncertain. The germline V and J ends were trimmed by 2 bases and 7 bases, with 8 bases remaining between them. The germline V gene encodes CDR1 SGHDN and CDR2 FVKESK. The CDR3 is 13 amino acids. The CDR3 DNA reads TGTGCCAGCAGCCAATTGGGGATCGGGGAGCTGTTTTTT. Amino acids: CASSQLGIGELFF.

This clonotype showed up just a few times. The rearrangement joins TRBV29-1 to TRBJ2-5; D unclear. The CDR3 extends over 12 amino acids. Germline V gives CDR1 SQVTM, CDR2 ANQGSEA. Between the trimmed V and J ends, which lost 0 bases and 5 bases, there was a span of 7 bases. CDR3 DNA: TGCAGCGTTGAAGAAGGAAGGGAGACCCAGTACTTC. Its protein product is CSVEEGRETQYF.

Many counts were recorded for this clonotype. This chain links TRBV28 with TRBJ2-7; 9 bases agree with TRBD2. Germline values: CDR1 MDHEN, CDR2 SYDVKM. CDR3 length equals 15 residues. Losses at the gene ends were 6 bases for V and 4 bases for J; bases not matched to a gene: 10. CDR3 protein: CASSLPGLAVYEQYF. CDR3 DNA sequence: TGTGCCAGCAGCTTACCGGGACTAGCAGTTTACGAGCAGTACTTC.

The V call is TRBV7-2, the J call TRBJ1-1, with TRBD1 as a possible D gene (5 bases). The CDR3 contains 13 residues. Trimming shortened V by 0 bases and J by 11 bases, and 13 bases separated the two germline ends. Germline V gives CDR1 SGHTA, CDR2 FQGNSA. CDR3 amino acids: CASSLAGAGTAFF. CDR3 nucleotides: TGTGCCAGCAGCTTAGCCGGGGCAGGGACGGCTTTCTTT. The complete variable domain, with remaining parts taken from reference TRBV7-2 and TRBJ1-1, reads GAGVSQSPSNKVTEKGKDVELRCDPISGHTALYWYRQSLGQGLEFLIYFQGNSAPDKSGLPSDRFSAERTGGSVSTLTIQRTQQEDSAVYLCASSLAGAGTAFFGQGTRLTVV.